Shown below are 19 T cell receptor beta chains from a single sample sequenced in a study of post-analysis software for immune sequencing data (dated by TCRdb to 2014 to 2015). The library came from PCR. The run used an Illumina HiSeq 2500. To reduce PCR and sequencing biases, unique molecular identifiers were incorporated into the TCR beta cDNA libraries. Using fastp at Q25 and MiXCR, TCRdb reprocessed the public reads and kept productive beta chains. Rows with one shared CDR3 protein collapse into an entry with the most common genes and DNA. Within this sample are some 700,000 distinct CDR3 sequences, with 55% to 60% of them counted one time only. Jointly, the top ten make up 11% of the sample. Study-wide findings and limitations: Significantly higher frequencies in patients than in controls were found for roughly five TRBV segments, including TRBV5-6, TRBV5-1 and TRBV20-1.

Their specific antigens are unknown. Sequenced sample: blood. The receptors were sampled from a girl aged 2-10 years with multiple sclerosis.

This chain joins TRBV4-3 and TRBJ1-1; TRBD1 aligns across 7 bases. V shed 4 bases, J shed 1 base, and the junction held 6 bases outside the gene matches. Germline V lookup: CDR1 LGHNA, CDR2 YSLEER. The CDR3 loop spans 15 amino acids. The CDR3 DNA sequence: TGCGCCAGCAGCCTAGCGACAGGGACGAACACTGAAGCTTTCTTT. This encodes CASSLATGTNTEAFF.

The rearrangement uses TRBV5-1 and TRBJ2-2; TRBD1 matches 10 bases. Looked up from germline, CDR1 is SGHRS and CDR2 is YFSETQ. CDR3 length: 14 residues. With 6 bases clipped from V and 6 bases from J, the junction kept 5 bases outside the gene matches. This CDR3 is CASKDRGLPGELFF. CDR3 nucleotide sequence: TGCGCCAGCAAAGACAGGGGGCTCCCCGGGGAGCTGTTTTTT.

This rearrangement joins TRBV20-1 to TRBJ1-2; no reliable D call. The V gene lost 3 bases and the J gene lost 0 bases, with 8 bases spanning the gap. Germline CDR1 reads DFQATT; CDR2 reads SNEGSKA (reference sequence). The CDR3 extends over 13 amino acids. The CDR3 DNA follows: TGCAGTGCTAGCCCTTTGGCTAACTATGGCTACACCTTC. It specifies CSASPLANYGYTF.

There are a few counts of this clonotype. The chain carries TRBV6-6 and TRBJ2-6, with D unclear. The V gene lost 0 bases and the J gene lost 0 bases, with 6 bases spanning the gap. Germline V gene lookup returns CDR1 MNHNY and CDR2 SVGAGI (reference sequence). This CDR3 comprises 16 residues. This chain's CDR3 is CASSYSIGSGANVLTF. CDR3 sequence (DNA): TGTGCCAGCAGTTACTCGATAGGCTCTGGGGCCAACGTCCTGACTTTC.

The CDR3 region is CASSLVRGRSTDTQYF. In nucleotides, the CDR3 is TGCGCCAGCAGCTTGGTCCGGGGACGTAGCACAGATACGCAGTATTTT. The V gene is TRBV5-1, the J gene TRBJ2-3; D may correspond to TRBD1 or TRBD2 (5 bases each). The CDR3 is made up of 16 amino acids. The germline V gene encodes CDR1 SGHRS and CDR2 YFSETQ. Trimming cost V 0 bases and J 0 bases, with 11 bases left between them.

This CDR3 is CASSLYLNEKLFF. CDR3 bases: TGTGCCAGCAGCTTATACCTGAATGAAAAACTGTTTTTT. This sequence joins TRBV7-2 and TRBJ1-4; D uncertain. Germline V gene sequence: CDR1 SGHTA, CDR2 FQGNSA. V lost 2 bases and J 5 bases, leaving 6 bases between the germline ends. The CDR3 covers 13 residues.

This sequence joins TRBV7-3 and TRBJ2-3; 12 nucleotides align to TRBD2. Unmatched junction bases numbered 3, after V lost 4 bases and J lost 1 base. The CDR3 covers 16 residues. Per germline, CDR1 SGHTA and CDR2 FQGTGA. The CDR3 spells CASSSRTSGGTDTQYF. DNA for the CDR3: TGTGCCAGCAGCTCCCGGACTAGCGGGGGCACAGATACGCAGTATTTT.

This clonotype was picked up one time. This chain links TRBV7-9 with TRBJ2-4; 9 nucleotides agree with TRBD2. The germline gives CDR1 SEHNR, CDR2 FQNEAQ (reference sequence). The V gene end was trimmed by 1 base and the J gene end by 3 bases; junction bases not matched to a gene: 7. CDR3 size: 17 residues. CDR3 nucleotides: TGTGCCAGCAGCTTAGGGGCCTCGACTAGCGGCAAAAACATTCAGTACTTC. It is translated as CASSLGASTSGKNIQYF.

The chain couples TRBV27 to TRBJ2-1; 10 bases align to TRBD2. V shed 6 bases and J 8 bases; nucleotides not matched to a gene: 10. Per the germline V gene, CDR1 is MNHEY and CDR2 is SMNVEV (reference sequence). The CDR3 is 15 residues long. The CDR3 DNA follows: TGTGCCAGCAGCAGGGAGCGGGAGGGCCCTGATGAGCAGTTCTTC. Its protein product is CASSREREGPDEQFF.

CDR3: CASSEASVAGKDEQYF. CDR3 bases: TGTGCCAGCAGTGAAGCGAGTGTAGCGGGTAAGGACGAGCAGTACTTC. The chain is built from TRBV2 and TRBJ2-5; the match to TRBD2 covers 7 bases. The J call is doubtful: the DNA matches TRBJ2-7 better. CDR1 and CDR2 from the germline V gene are SNHLY and FYNNEI. The CDR3 has 16 residues.

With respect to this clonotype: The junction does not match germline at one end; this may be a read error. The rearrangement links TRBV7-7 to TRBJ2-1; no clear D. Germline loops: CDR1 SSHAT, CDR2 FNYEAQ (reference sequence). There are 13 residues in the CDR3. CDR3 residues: CASSLMRWDEQFF. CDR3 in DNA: TGTGCTAGCAGCTTAATGCGCTGGGATGAGCAGTTCTTC.

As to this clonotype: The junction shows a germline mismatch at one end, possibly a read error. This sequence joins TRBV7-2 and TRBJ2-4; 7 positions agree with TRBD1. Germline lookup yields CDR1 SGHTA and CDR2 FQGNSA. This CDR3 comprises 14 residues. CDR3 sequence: CVSSSPGQPNIQYF. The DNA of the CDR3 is TGTGTCAGCAGCTCCCCGGGACAGCCAAACATTCAGTACTTC.

The DNA for the CDR3 is TGTGCCAGCAGTTACTTTCGTACAGGGGGCAGGGGTGGCTACACCTTC. It is translated as CASSYFRTGGRGGYTF. This chain links TRBV6-5 with TRBJ1-2, with 9 bases that match TRBD1. J gave up 7 bases and V 1 base, and 10 bases lay outside the gene matches. This CDR3 spans 16 amino acids. The germline CDR1 and CDR2 sequences are MNHEY and SVGAGI.

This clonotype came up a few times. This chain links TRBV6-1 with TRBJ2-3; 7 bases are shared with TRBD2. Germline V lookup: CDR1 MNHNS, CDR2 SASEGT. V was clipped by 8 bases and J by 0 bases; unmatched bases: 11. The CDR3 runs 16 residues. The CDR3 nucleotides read TGTGCCAGCTCGCCGGTGGGCGGGGGAAGCACAGATACGCAGTATTTT. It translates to CASSPVGGGSTDTQYF.

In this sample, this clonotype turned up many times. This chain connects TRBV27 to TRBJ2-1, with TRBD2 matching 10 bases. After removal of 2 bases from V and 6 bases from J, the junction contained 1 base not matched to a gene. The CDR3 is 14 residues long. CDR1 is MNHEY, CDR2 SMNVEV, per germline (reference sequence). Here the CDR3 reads CASSLLAGVNEQFF. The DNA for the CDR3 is TGTGCCAGCAGTTTACTAGCGGGAGTCAATGAGCAGTTCTTC.

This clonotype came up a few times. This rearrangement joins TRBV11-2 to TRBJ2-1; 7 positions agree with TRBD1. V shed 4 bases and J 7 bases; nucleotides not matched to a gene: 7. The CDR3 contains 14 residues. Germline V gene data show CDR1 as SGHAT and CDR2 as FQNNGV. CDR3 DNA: TGTGCCAGCAGCTACGGACAGGTACTGAATGAGCAGTTCTTC. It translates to CASSYGQVLNEQFF.

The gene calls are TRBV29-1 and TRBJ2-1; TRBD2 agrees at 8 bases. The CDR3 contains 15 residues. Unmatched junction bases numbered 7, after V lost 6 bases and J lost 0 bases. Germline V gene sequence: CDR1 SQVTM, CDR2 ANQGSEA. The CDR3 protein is CSVGTGGGSYNEQFF. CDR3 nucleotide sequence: TGCAGCGTAGGAACCGGGGGGGGCTCCTACAATGAGCAGTTCTTC.

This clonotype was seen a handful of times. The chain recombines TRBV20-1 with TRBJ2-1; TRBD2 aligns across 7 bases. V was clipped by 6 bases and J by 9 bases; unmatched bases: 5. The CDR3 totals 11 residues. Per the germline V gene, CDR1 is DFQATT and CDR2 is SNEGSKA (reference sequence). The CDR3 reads CSAGLEVEQFF. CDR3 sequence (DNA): TGCAGTGCAGGACTAGAGGTTGAGCAGTTCTTC.

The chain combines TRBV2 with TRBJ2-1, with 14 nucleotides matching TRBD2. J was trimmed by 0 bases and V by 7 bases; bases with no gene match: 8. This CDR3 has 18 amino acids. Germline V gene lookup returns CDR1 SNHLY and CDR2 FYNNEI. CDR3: CASNGLAGGLSSYNEQFF. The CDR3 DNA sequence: TGTGCCAGCAACGGACTAGCGGGGGGCTTGAGCTCCTACAATGAGCAGTTCTTC.